The 19 T cell receptor beta chains reported below all come from one sample, sequenced in a study of cytomegalovirus exposure and HLA in healthy donors. TCRdb keeps only in-frame clones here, not all; method: immunoSEQ multiplex PCR. This table holds around 190,000 clones, roughly 85% found once. Sample: PBMCs. The receptors derive from a man aged 18 to 29 in good health and CMV-seropositive.

This clone was observed a handful of times. This sequence joins TRBV29-1 and TRBJ1-2; no reliable D call. From germline, CDR1 is SQVTM and CDR2 ANQGSEA. Trimming removed 2 bases at V and 6 bases at J, with 10 bases between. The CDR3 extends over 12 amino acids. CDR3: CSVETPGDGYTF. The CDR3 DNA is TGCAGCGTTGAAACGCCGGGAGATGGCTACACCTTC.

J is TRBJ2-3 and V is TRBV6-4; 10 bases are shared with TRBD2. V gave up 2 bases and J gave up 3 bases; unmatched junction bases: 5. The CDR3 loop spans 16 amino acids. Germline CDR1 reads MRHNA; CDR2 reads SNTAGT. DNA for the CDR3: TGTGCCAGCAGTGACGGAGCGGGAGGGCAAACAGATACGCAGTATTTT. Its translation is CASSDGAGGQTDTQYF.

This chain joins TRBV9 and TRBJ1-2; perhaps TRBD1 as D (6 bases). Deletions cut 3 bases from V and 0 bases from J, with 12 bases between. Germline V gene sequence: CDR1 SGDLS, CDR2 YYNGEE. The CDR3 runs 15 residues. CDR3 sequence: CASSEWEGANYGYTF. For the CDR3, the DNA is TGTGCCAGCAGCGAATGGGAGGGGGCTAACTATGGCTACACCTTC.

V and J are TRBV9 and TRBJ1-2; D not resolved. CDR3 length: 15 residues. The germline V and J ends were trimmed by 0 bases and 8 bases, with 17 bases remaining between them. Germline loops: CDR1 SGDLS, CDR2 YYNGEE. CDR3 sequence (DNA): TGTGCCAGCAGCGTAGATAAGAGATTCGGAGGCGGCTACACCTTC. The encoded protein is CASSVDKRFGGGYTF.

This sequence joins TRBV5-6 and TRBJ2-1; 8 nucleotides match TRBD2. After removal of 0 bases from V and 0 bases from J, the junction contained 2 bases not matched to a gene. The CDR3 consists of 16 residues. Per the germline V gene, CDR1 is SGHDT and CDR2 is YYEEEE. The CDR3 coding sequence is TGTGCCAGCAGCTTGGGTAGCGGGATCTCCTACAATGAGCAGTTCTTC. Its protein is CASSLGSGISYNEQFF. Based on the CDR3 plus reference TRBV5-6 and TRBJ2-1, the full variable domain is DAGVTQSPTHLIKTRGQQVTLRCSPKSGHDTVSWYQQALGQGPQFIFQYYEEEERQRGNFPDRFSGHQFPNYSSELNVNALLLGDSALYLCASSLGSGISYNEQFFGPGTRLTVL.

The rearrangement links TRBV18 to TRBJ1-1; 11 bases match TRBD1. Germline assignment: CDR1 KGHSH and CDR2 LQKENI. Trimming took 2 bases from V and 4 from J; bases not matched to a gene: 6. This CDR3 spans 16 amino acids. CDR3 sequence (DNA): TGTGCCAGCTCACCAAGCGCCGGGACAGGGGGCACTGAAGCTTTCTTT. The encoded protein is CASSPSAGTGGTEAFF.

This clone has only one observation. V is TRBV2 and J is TRBJ2-1; 8 bases agree with TRBD2. V was pared by 6 bases and J by 4 bases, with 8 bases of the junction left unmatched. Germline V lookup: CDR1 SNHLY, CDR2 FYNNEI. The CDR3 runs 15 residues. This chain's CDR3 is CASRPPSGLYNEQFF. CDR3 sequence (DNA): TGTGCCAGCAGGCCCCCTAGCGGGCTATACAATGAGCAGTTCTTC.

The chain employs TRBV28 and TRBJ1-1, with D possibly TRBD1 on 6 matching bases. The V gene's germline CDR1 is MDHEN and CDR2 SYDVKM. CDR3 length: 13 amino acids. V was shortened by 5 bases and J by 7 bases, with 14 bases between the two germline ends. The CDR3 is CASSPTTGIEAFF. CDR3 nucleotides: TGTGCCAGCAGTCCAACCACAGGGATTGAAGCTTTCTTT.

This sequence joins TRBV29-1 and TRBJ1-1; a possible D gene is TRBD1 (5 bases). From germline, CDR1 is SQVTM and CDR2 ANQGSEA. The CDR3 is made up of 14 amino acids. With 2 bases removed from V and 0 bases from J, the gap between germline ends came to 10 bases. CDR3 protein: CSVEWGGVNTEAFF. The CDR3 DNA sequence: TGCAGCGTTGAATGGGGGGGGGTGAACACTGAAGCTTTCTTT.

This chain links TRBV7-8 with TRBJ1-5; perhaps TRBD1 as D (5 bases). This CDR3 is 15 amino acids long. Germline CDR1 reads SGHVS; CDR2 reads FQNEAQ. The germline V and J ends were trimmed by 1 base and 1 base, with 8 bases remaining between them. The CDR3 sequence: CASSLGRASNQPQHF. DNA for the CDR3: TGTGCCAGCAGCTTAGGCAGGGCCAGCAATCAGCCCCAGCATTTT.

A word on this clone: The sample contains more than one DNA sequence encoding this CDR3. The chain uses TRBV27 and TRBJ1-1, with D possibly TRBD1 on 5 matching bases. CDR1 and CDR2 from the germline V gene are MNHEY and SMNVEV (reference sequence). CDR3 length equals 14 residues. V was pared by 3 bases and J by 4 bases, with 12 bases between. The CDR3: CASSLRGGSTEAFF. CDR3 DNA: TGTGCCAGCAGTTTGAGGGGCGGGAGCACTGAAGCTTTCTTT.

This chain uses TRBV7-2 with TRBJ2-7; 10 nucleotides align to TRBD1. Germline values: CDR1 SGHTA, CDR2 FQGNSA. V lost 5 bases and J lost 0; bases outside the gene matches: 7. CDR3 length: 16 residues. CDR3: CASSEPGQGISYEQYF. The CDR3 nucleotides are TGTGCCAGCAGCGAACCGGGACAGGGGATCTCCTACGAGCAGTACTTC.

A single count supports this clone. The chain links TRBV27 to TRBJ1-1; maybe TRBD1 (5 bases). Per germline, CDR1 MNHEY and CDR2 SMNVEV (reference sequence). Deletions cut 5 bases from V and 6 bases from J, with 19 bases between. CDR3 length equals 15 residues. The CDR3 protein is CASSPGRALKPEAFF. The CDR3 DNA reads as TGTGCCAGCAGTCCGGGCAGGGCCCTGAAGCCTGAAGCTTTCTTT.

The rearrangement joins TRBV6-5 to TRBJ2-3; 10 nucleotides line up with TRBD2. The V gene's germline CDR1 is MNHEY and CDR2 SVGAGI. The CDR3 length is 15 residues. The V segment lost 6 bases and the J segment 5 bases; nucleotides outside the gene matches: 8. The CDR3 nucleotides read TGTGCCAGCAGCCCAACTAGCGGGGTTCGAGATACGCAGTATTTT. It codes for CASSPTSGVRDTQYF.

The rearrangement links TRBV10-1 to TRBJ2-2; a possible D gene is TRBD1 (6 bases). CDR1 is WNHNN, CDR2 SYGVQD, per germline (reference sequence). CDR3 length equals 16 residues. Trimming removed 1 base at V and 2 bases at J, with 11 bases between. The CDR3 region is CASSEWGRINTGELFF. The DNA for the CDR3 is TGCGCCAGCAGTGAGTGGGGGCGAATTAACACCGGGGAGCTGTTTTTT.

The table lists this clone with a few counts. CDR3: CASSDPRTGSIEQYF. In nucleotides, the CDR3 is TGTGCCAGCAGTGATCCTCGGACAGGGAGTATCGAGCAGTACTTC. The chain has TRBV2 and TRBJ2-7; 8 bases line up with TRBD1. Germline CDR1 reads SNHLY; CDR2 reads FYNNEI. There are 15 residues in the CDR3. Trimming cost V 3 bases and J 6 bases; bases outside gene matches: 10.

The gene calls are TRBV4-1 and TRBJ1-1, with D hard to call. V dropped 3 bases and J dropped 3 bases, with 11 bases sitting between them. CDR3 length: 14 residues. Germline V gene data show CDR1 as MGHRA and CDR2 as YSYEKL. CDR3 loop: CASSQISRYTEAFF. Here the CDR3 DNA reads TGCGCCAGCAGCCAGATTTCCAGGTACACTGAAGCTTTCTTT.

The chain joins TRBV4-1 to TRBJ2-7; D is uncertain. This CDR3 spans 13 amino acids. Trimming stripped 1 base from V and 7 bases from J, with 11 bases between. In germline, CDR1 is MGHRA, CDR2 YSYEKL. CDR3 sequence (DNA): TGCGCCAGCAGCCAAGGAATTCGCGGAGAGCAGTACTTC. The encoded protein is CASSQGIRGEQYF.

CDR3 sequence (DNA): TGTGCCAGCAGTTGGAACCGGGACAGCTCCTACGAGCAGTACTTC. Its protein is CASSWNRDSSYEQYF. The gene calls are TRBV27 and TRBJ2-7; 7 bases align to TRBD1. Per germline, CDR1 MNHEY and CDR2 SMNVEV (reference sequence). J lost 0 bases, V lost 4 bases, and 6 bases had no gene match. The CDR3 loop spans 15 amino acids.